Shown below are 29 T cell receptor beta chains from a single sample sequenced in a study of blood T cell repertoires in COVID-19. Assay used: immunoSEQ multiplex PCR; TCRdb lists only in-frame clones, some missing. The table lists some 300,000 clones, around 92% of them singletons. The sample was PBMCs or T cells enriched from blood (not recorded which). These receptors were taken from a woman aged 45 to 65 who had been exposed to COVID-19.

This chain uses TRBV7-9 with TRBJ1-2; 10 bases agree with TRBD1. CDR3 length: 18 amino acids. J lost 2 bases, V lost 4 bases, and 13 bases had no gene match. The germline gives CDR1 SEHNR, CDR2 FQNEAQ (reference sequence). CDR3 nucleotides: TGTGCCAGCAGCTCGCCGCTCCGGGACAGGGGCTCAAACTATGGCTACACCTTC. This translates into CASSSPLRDRGSNYGYTF. The variable domain in full, completed from reference TRBV7-9 and TRBJ1-2, reads DTGVSQNPRHKITKRGQNVTFRCDPISEHNRLYWYRQTLGQGPEFLTYFQNEAQLEKSRLLSDRFSAERPKGSFSTLEIQRTEQGDSAMYLCASSSPLRDRGSNYGYTFGSGTRLTVV.

This clone was detected only once. The chain employs TRBV7-8 and TRBJ1-2, with 8 positions matching TRBD1. After removal of 5 bases from V and 8 bases from J, the junction contained 16 bases not matched to a gene. CDR3 size: 16 residues. The germline CDR1 and CDR2 sequences are SGHVS and FQNEAQ. The CDR3 here is CASSPRSRQGNRGYTF. The CDR3 DNA is TGTGCCAGCAGCCCTAGGAGTCGACAGGGGAATCGAGGCTACACCTTC.

For the CDR3, the DNA is TGCGCCAGCAGCACGGGACAGACACAAGAGACCCAGTACTTC. This codes for CASSTGQTQETQYF. V usage is TRBV5-1 and J usage is TRBJ2-5; TRBD1 matches at 7 bases. V gave up 4 bases and J gave up 2 bases; unmatched junction bases: 5. This CDR3 is 14 amino acids long. Germline values: CDR1 SGHRS, CDR2 YFSETQ.

This clone was observed once. The rearrangement links TRBV2 to TRBJ2-3; tentative D call: TRBD2 (5 bases). The V gene's germline CDR1 is SNHLY and CDR2 FYNNEI. The CDR3 has 14 residues. V was cut by 6 bases and J by 5 bases, with 15 bases left in between. The CDR3 nucleotides read TGTGCCAGCAGGGACTTAGCCGGTGGAGATACGCAGTATTTT. Residues: CASRDLAGGDTQYF. The complete variable domain, with remaining parts taken from reference TRBV2 and TRBJ2-3, reads EPEVTQTPSHQVTQMGQEVILRCVPISNHLYFYWYRQILGQKVEFLVSFYNNEISEKSEIFDDQFSVERPDGSNFTLKIRSTKLEDSAMYFCASRDLAGGDTQYFGPGTRLTVL.

This chain connects TRBV30 to TRBJ1-2; possibly TRBD1 for D (5 bases). V lost 1 base to trimming and J lost 1 base, with 16 bases between them. CDR1 is GTSNPN, CDR2 SVGIG, per germline (reference sequence). The CDR3 is made up of 16 amino acids. The CDR3, as DNA: TGTGCCTGGAGTGGAATAATAGACAGAATTAACTATGGCTACACCTTC. Its protein product is CAWSGIIDRINYGYTF.

The chain employs TRBV28 and TRBJ2-3; 7 bases fit TRBD1. The V gene end was trimmed by 2 bases and the J gene end by 0 bases; junction bases not matched to a gene: 2. The CDR3 is 15 residues long. Germline CDR1 is MDHEN and CDR2 is SYDVKM. The CDR3 nucleotides read TGTGCCAGCAGTTTAACAGGGGACAGCACAGATACGCAGTATTTT. It specifies CASSLTGDSTDTQYF.

The chain uses TRBV13 and TRBJ2-1; the D gene is possibly TRBD1 (5 bases). The germline CDR1 and CDR2 sequences are PRHDT and FYEKMQ (reference sequence). The CDR3 contains 12 residues. V gave up 6 bases and J gave up 8 bases, with 11 bases separating them. The CDR3 nucleotides are TGTGCCAGCAGTCCACCAGGGTATGAGCAGTTCTTC. This gives the protein CASSPPGYEQFF. Full variable domain (missing parts from reference TRBV13 and TRBJ2-1): AAGVIQSPRHLIKEKRETATLKCYPIPRHDTVYWYQQGPGQDPQFLISFYEKMQSDKGSIPDRFSAQQFSDYHSELNMSSLELGDSALYFCASSPPGYEQFFGPGTRLTVL.

The chain carries TRBV28 and TRBJ2-3, with D possibly matching TRBD1 (6 bases). The germline V and J ends were trimmed by 6 bases and 4 bases, with 14 bases remaining between them. CDR3 size: 14 residues. CDR1 is MDHEN, CDR2 SYDVKM, per germline. The CDR3 region is CASRVLQGADTQYF. CDR3 DNA: TGTGCCAGCAGAGTTCTACAGGGCGCAGATACGCAGTATTTT.

The chain couples TRBV5-1 to TRBJ1-5, with D possibly TRBD1 on 5 matching bases. The CDR3 consists of 14 residues. Germline values: CDR1 SGHRS, CDR2 YFSETQ. Between the trimmed V and J ends, which lost 5 bases and 7 bases, there was a span of 16 bases. As DNA, the CDR3 is TGCGCCAGCAGGCTAGGCAGGGAGGGCCAGCCCCAGCATTTT. It yields the protein CASRLGREGQPQHF.

V and J are TRBV4-1 and TRBJ2-5; 8 bases map to TRBD1. Germline lookup yields CDR1 MGHRA and CDR2 YSYEKL. The CDR3 runs 16 residues. V gave up 3 bases and J gave up 4 bases; unmatched junction bases: 10. In nucleotides, the CDR3 is TGCGCCAGCAGCCATCAACGGGGCGGACAGGGAGAGACCCAGTACTTC. Its protein is CASSHQRGGQGETQYF.

The genes are TRBV6-2 or TRBV6-3 and TRBJ2-1; TRBD2 matches at 14 bases. Germline CDR1 and CDR2: MNHEY and SVGEGT. V dropped 6 bases and J dropped 6; count of bases not matched to a gene: 13. This CDR3 spans 18 amino acids. Here the CDR3 DNA reads TGTGCCAGCAGCCCTACTCTAGTTGGACTAGCGGGGGGCAATGAGCAGTTCTTC. Translating gives CASSPTLVGLAGGNEQFF.

This chain joins TRBV18 and TRBJ1-2; TRBD1 aligns across 9 bases. The CDR3 runs 15 residues. J lost 8 bases, V lost 0 bases, and 7 bases had no gene match. Germline CDR1 and CDR2: KGHSH and LQKENI. CDR3 DNA sequence: TGTGCCAGCTCACCACCGAACAGGGGGCTAGAGGGCTACACCTTC. This codes for CASSPPNRGLEGYTF. The variable domain in full, with the rest retrieved from reference TRBV18 and TRBJ1-2, is NAGVMQNPRHLVRRRGQEARLRCSPMKGHSHVYWYRQLPEEGLKFMVYLQKENIIDESGMPKERFSAEFPKEGPSILRIQQVVRGDSAAYFCASSPPNRGLEGYTFGSGTRLTVV.

The genes are TRBV29-1 and TRBJ1-1, with D possibly matching TRBD1 (6 bases). V lost 3 bases to trimming and J lost 10 bases, with 15 bases between them. The CDR3 runs to 12 residues. Germline values: CDR1 SQVTM, CDR2 ANQGSEA. The CDR3 reads CSVERGARRAFF. The CDR3 bases are TGCAGCGTTGAGCGGGGGGCGCGGCGAGCTTTCTTT. Using reference TRBV29-1 and TRBJ1-1 for the parts outside the CDR3, the full variable domain is SAVISQKPSRDICQRGTSLTIQCQVDSQVTMMFWYRQQPGQSLTLIATANQGSEATYESGFVIDKFPISRPNLTFSTLTVSNMSPEDSSIYLCSVERGARRAFFGQGTRLTVV.

The V gene is TRBV5-1, the J gene TRBJ2-2; 7 nucleotides agree with TRBD1. With 2 bases clipped from V and 3 bases from J, the junction kept 19 bases outside the gene matches. The CDR3 runs to 20 residues. Per the germline V gene, CDR1 is SGHRS and CDR2 is YFSETQ. CDR3 sequence reads: CASSFPPEGTDRVYTGELFF. Written as DNA, the CDR3 is TGCGCCAGCAGCTTCCCTCCAGAGGGGACAGACAGGGTTTACACCGGGGAGCTGTTTTTT.

V is TRBV27 and J is TRBJ1-6, with 10 bases that match TRBD1. Germline values: CDR1 MNHEY, CDR2 SMNVEV (reference sequence). With V trimmed by 3 bases and J by 7 bases, 3 bases remained unmatched. This CDR3 is 15 amino acids long. The CDR3 DNA reads TGTGCCAGCAGTTTGCAGGGACAGGGGAATTCACCCCTCCACTTT. As protein: CASSLQGQGNSPLHF.

The chain recombines TRBV5-6 with TRBJ2-3, with 8 nucleotides matching TRBD2. The CDR3 has 16 residues. V was clipped by 3 bases and J by 4 bases; unmatched bases: 10. CDR1 and CDR2 (germline): SGHDT, YYEEEE. Here the CDR3 DNA reads TGTGCCAGCAGCTGGGGGACTAGAGTTACTGCAGATACGCAGTATTTT. This encodes CASSWGTRVTADTQYF.

The chain has TRBV19 and TRBJ2-1, with D possibly TRBD2 on 6 matching bases. Germline V lookup: CDR1 LNHDA, CDR2 SQIVND (reference sequence). This CDR3 spans 14 amino acids. V dropped 7 bases and J dropped 0 bases, with 10 bases sitting between them. CDR3 protein: CASTRTTSYNEQFF. The DNA of the CDR3 is TGTGCCAGTACCAGGACTACCTCCTACAATGAGCAGTTCTTC.

The CDR3 sequence: CASSLYSGQTSYEQYF. For the CDR3, the DNA is TGTGCCAGCAGCTTGTATTCGGGACAGACTTCCTACGAGCAGTACTTC. The chain carries TRBV5-5 and TRBJ2-7, with TRBD1 matching 7 bases. The ends lost 1 base at V and 1 base at J; junction bases unmatched: 8. CDR1 is SGHKS and CDR2 is YYEKEE in the germline V gene (reference sequence). This CDR3 is built from 16 residues.

The chain couples TRBV7-2 to TRBJ1-2, with D unclear. Trimming pared 4 bases from V and 4 bases from J, leaving 7 bases between. From germline, CDR1 is SGHTA and CDR2 FQGNSA. The CDR3 consists of 12 residues. CDR3 coding DNA: TGTGCCAGCAGCTGGGCCCTCTATGGCTACACCTTC. Its translation: CASSWALYGYTF.

This chain links TRBV3-1 (or the pseudogene TRBV3-2) with TRBJ1-5, with a tentative D call TRBD1 (6 bases). Germline V gives CDR1 LGHDT, CDR2 YNNKEL (reference sequence). Trimming pared 2 bases from V and 7 bases from J, leaving 12 bases between. CDR3 length: 14 residues. The CDR3 loop reads CASSQSTGRQPQHF. The CDR3 region has the DNA TGTGCCAGCAGCCAATCCACAGGGCGGCAGCCCCAGCATTTT.

V gene TRBV30 combines with J gene TRBJ1-6; no clear D gene. Germline V gives CDR1 GTSNPN, CDR2 SVGIG (reference sequence). This CDR3 is 18 amino acids long. Trimming took 3 bases from V and 0 from J, leaving 18 bases between them. CDR3 in DNA: TGTGCCTGGAGCTTCGGCCTCACGCGCGGCTCCTATAATTCACCCCTCCACTTT. It codes for CAWSFGLTRGSYNSPLHF.

The chain links TRBV20-1 to TRBJ1-2; D is possibly TRBD1 (5 bases). V was cut by 3 bases and J by 2 bases, with 7 bases left in between. The germline V gene has CDR1 DFQATT and CDR2 SNEGSKA (reference sequence). This CDR3 contains 12 residues. The DNA for the CDR3 is TGCAGTGCTAGTAGACAGAACTATGGCTACACCTTC. It is translated as CSASRQNYGYTF.

This chain uses TRBV7-9 with TRBJ2-5; maybe TRBD2 (6 bases). In germline, CDR1 is SEHNR, CDR2 FQNEAQ (reference sequence). The CDR3 is 16 amino acids. V was clipped by 5 bases and J by 4 bases, with 20 bases between them. In nucleotides, the CDR3 is TGTGCCAGCAGCGACGCCCTTGGAGGGGTGGGAGAGACCCAGTACTTC. It yields the protein CASSDALGGVGETQYF.

This chain joins TRBV5-1 and TRBJ2-2, with 8 bases aligning to TRBD1. Trimming removed 3 bases from V and 4 bases from J; junction bases left unmatched: 5. Germline-derived CDR1 and CDR2 are SGHRS and YFSETQ. This CDR3 comprises 15 residues. As DNA, the CDR3 is TGCGCCAGCAGCTCTGGACAGGGCGGCACCGGGGAGCTGTTTTTT. It encodes CASSSGQGGTGELFF.

The chain combines TRBV7-6 with TRBJ1-3; D gene unclear. This CDR3 is 16 amino acids long. Germline V gives CDR1 SGHVS, CDR2 FNYEAQ. The ends were cut back, 5 bases at V and 0 bases at J, with 14 bases in the middle. The CDR3 coding sequence is TGTGCCAGCAGCGTCGGACTCCCGAGCTCTGGAAACACCATATATTTT. It translates to CASSVGLPSSGNTIYF.

The chain employs TRBV28 and TRBJ2-7, with a tentative D call TRBD1 (6 bases). The V gene's germline CDR1 is MDHEN and CDR2 SYDVKM. The CDR3 contains 11 residues. The V and J ends lost 2 bases and 12 bases respectively, with 11 bases between them. CDR3 in DNA: TGTGCCAGCAGTTTAAGCCAGGGGACGTACTTC. Its protein product is CASSLSQGTYF.

The chain recombines TRBV6-5 with TRBJ1-6, with a possible D match to TRBD1 (5 bases). Trimming pared 7 bases from V and 10 bases from J, leaving 14 bases between. Germline lookup yields CDR1 MNHEY and CDR2 SVGAGI. There are 13 residues in the CDR3. CDR3 DNA sequence: TGTGCCAGCACTCCCATGGGGGGGTCACCCCTCCACTTT. It encodes CASTPMGGSPLHF.

The CDR3 spells CASSTPGADLGNTIYF. The CDR3 DNA sequence: TGTGCCAGCAGCACCCCAGGGGCTGACCTTGGAAACACCATATATTTT. The V gene is TRBV9, the J gene TRBJ1-3; TRBD1 might be the D (6 bases). The length of the CDR3 is 16 residues. Germline V lookup: CDR1 SGDLS, CDR2 YYNGEE. V lost 4 bases, J lost 3 bases, and 17 bases lay in between.

The chain has TRBV6-5 and TRBJ1-6, with 8 bases lining up with TRBD1. The V segment lost 6 bases and the J segment 7 bases; nucleotides outside the gene matches: 8. The length of the CDR3 is 15 residues. The germline gives CDR1 MNHEY, CDR2 SVGAGI. In nucleotides, the CDR3 is TGTGCCAGCAGCCAGGGGGCAGGGGAAAATTCACCCCTCCACTTT. This translates into CASSQGAGENSPLHF.